Listed below are T cell receptor beta chains from one sample, sequenced in a study of cytomegalovirus exposure and HLA in healthy donors. Here immunoSEQ multiplex PCR was the method, and the copy in TCRdb shows in-frame clones only, minus some. The table lists 75,000 to 100,000 clones, 60% to 75% of them singletons. The material sequenced was PBMCs. The receptors come from a man aged 55 to 70 in good health and CMV-seronegative. The CDR3 runs from the conserved cysteine through the conserved F or W. The D gene is left open where the match is weak. Rows give clone size only sometimes, using once, few, many, or a class for an expanded clone.

abundance,j_gene,v_gene,d_gene,CDR3aa,CDR3nt
-,TRBJ2-7,TRBV18,-,CASSPPQGLEQYF,TGTGCCAGCTCACCACCTCAGGGATTGGAGCAGTACTTC
-,TRBJ2-5,TRBV4-2,TRBD2,CASSPRLAGGRETQYF,TGTGCCAGCAGCCCCAGACTAGCGGGAGGACGGGAGACCCAGTACTTC
-,TRBJ1-1,TRBV7-9,-,CSSSLGRSLVDTEAFF,TGTTCCAGCAGCTTAGGGCGGTCGTTGGTTGACACTGAAGCTTTCTTT
-,TRBJ2-1,TRBV6-5,-,CASKSHRGGEQFF,TGTGCCAGCAAAAGCCATAGGGGGGGGGAGCAGTTCTTC
few,TRBJ2-1,TRBV7-9,-,CASSQRGGINEQFF,TGTGCCAGCAGCCAAAGGGGGGGGATCAATGAGCAGTTCTTC
once,TRBJ2-3,TRBV5-4,TRBD2,CASSRGTSGGLDTQYF,TGTGCCAGCAGCCGTGGGACTAGCGGGGGGTTGGATACGCAGTATTTT
-,TRBJ1-6,TRBV7-9,-,CSSSVFGGVHNSPLHF,TGTTCCAGCAGCGTTTTTGGGGGGGTCCATAATTCACCCCTCCACTTT
-,TRBJ1-1,TRBV6-5,-,CATQPQGNPKAFF,TGTGCCACCCAACCGCAGGGAAATCCGAAGGCTTTCTTT
-,TRBJ2-1,TRBV5-5,TRBD1,CASSRDREEFF,TGTGCCAGCAGCAGGGACAGGGAAGAATTCTTC
-,TRBJ1-3,TRBV9,TRBD1,CASSPDPRQGAGGNTIYF,TGTGCCAGCAGCCCAGACCCCCGACAGGGGGCAGGAGGAAACACCATATATTTT
-,TRBJ2-2,TRBV6-5,-,CASSWTAFGELFF,TGTGCCAGCAGTTGGACAGCATTCGGGGAGCTGTTTTTT
-,TRBJ2-3,TRBV7-9,-,CASSFSLSGTDTQYF,TGTGCCAGCAGCTTTAGCCTGAGCGGCACAGATACGCAGTATTTT
-,TRBJ2-4,TRBV25-1,-,CASTASDGTKNIQYF,TGTGCCAGCACCGCTAGCGACGGAACCAAAAACATTCAGTACTTC